This T cell receptor beta chain was captured in a study of blood T cell repertoires in COVID-19. Study in general: Material from acute and convalescent COVID-19 was sourced from the United States, Italy and Spain. Sources were T cells, B-cell-depleted T cells, or PBMCs; the material itself was cDNA or gDNA.

This CDR3 has 15 amino acids. The V gene lost 2 bases and the J gene lost 5 bases, with 12 bases spanning the gap. The germline V gene has CDR1 MNHNS and CDR2 SASEGT. Authors' data handling: Counts of nucleated cells, estimated from reference gene primer amplification, were obtained. Using immunoSEQ multiplex PCR, the repertoire was profiled, and TCRdb retains in-frame clones only, with some absent. V, J and clone size reflect that table, while D and trimming were determined from the DNA. The sample carries about 400,000 clones, roughly 90% recorded once. This clone was picked up one time. The rearrangement joins TRBV6-1 to TRBJ2-2; tentatively, D is TRBD1 (6 bases). This clonotype was sampled from a man aged 40-50 years with acute or convalescent COVID-19. Source material: peripheral blood. DNA of the CDR3: TGTGCCAGCAGTGAAAGGTCAGGGGCAACCGGGGAGCTGTTTTTT. It specifies CASSERSGATGELFF.